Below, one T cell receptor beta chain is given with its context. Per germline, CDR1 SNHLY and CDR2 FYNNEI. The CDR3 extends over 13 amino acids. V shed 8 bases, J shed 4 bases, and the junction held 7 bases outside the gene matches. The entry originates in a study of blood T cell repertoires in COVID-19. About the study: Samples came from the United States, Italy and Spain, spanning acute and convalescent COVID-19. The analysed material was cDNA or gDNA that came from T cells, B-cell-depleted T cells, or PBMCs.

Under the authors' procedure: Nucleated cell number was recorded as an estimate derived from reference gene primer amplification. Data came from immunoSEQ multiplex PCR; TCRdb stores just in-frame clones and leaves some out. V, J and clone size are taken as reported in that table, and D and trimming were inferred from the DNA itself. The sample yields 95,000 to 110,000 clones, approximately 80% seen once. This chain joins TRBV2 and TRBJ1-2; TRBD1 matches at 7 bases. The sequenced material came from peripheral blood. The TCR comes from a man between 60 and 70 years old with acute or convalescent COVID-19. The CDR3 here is CASSQTGSYGYTF. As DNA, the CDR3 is TGTGCCAGCTCCCAGACAGGGTCCTATGGCTACACCTTC.